This T cell receptor beta chain was sequenced for a study of T cell changes during pregnancy in multiple sclerosis. Only in-frame clones appear in the TCRdb table, and some are missing; sequencing was by immunoSEQ multiplex PCR. Here the sample spans 37,000 or so clones, about nine tenths being singletons. Germline lookup yields CDR1 MDHEN and CDR2 SYDVKM. The CDR3 extends over 18 amino acids. V was clipped by 4 bases and J by 0 bases, with 19 bases between them. The clonotype originates from a female donor with multiple sclerosis, enrolled in a pregnancy study. The chain is built from TRBV28 and TRBJ1-5; D ambiguous. The sample consisted of CD4+ T cells from peripheral blood mononuclear cells, taken in the first trimester of pregnancy. The CDR3 here is CASSSLTVPVSSNQPQHF. As DNA, the CDR3 is TGTGCCAGCAGTTCCCTTACCGTCCCGGTTTCTAGCAATCAGCCCCAGCATTTT. The whole variable domain, filled in from reference TRBV28 and TRBJ1-5, reads DVKVTQSSRYLVKRTGEKVFLECVQDMDHENMFWYRQDPGLGLRLIYFSYDVKMKEKGDIPEGYSVSREKKERFSLILESASTNQTSMYLCASSSLTVPVSSNQPQHFGDGTRLSIL.